This T cell receptor (beta chain) was sequenced during a study of CD8+CD57+ T cells in acquired aplastic anemia. Template material for TCR beta VDJ and CDR3 profiling consisted of genomic DNA. Each CDR3 protein gets one entry after TCRdb re-called the reads with MiXCR. The sample lists around 250,000 distinct CDR3 sequences, 45% to 70% occurring once. Germline CDR1 reads SGHVS; CDR2 reads FQNEAQ. The ends were cut back, 5 bases at V and 7 bases at J, with 9 bases in the middle. CDR3 length: 13 residues. The receptor was derived from a human donor with severe aplastic anemia or a healthy control (not recorded which). The sequenced material came from sorted CD4+, CD8+, or CD8+CD57+ T cells (not recorded which) from PBMCs. V and J are TRBV7-8 and TRBJ1-6; D unclear. CDR3 protein: CASSQEKNSPLHF. CDR3 coding DNA: TGTGCCAGCAGCCAAGAAAAGAATTCACCCCTCCACTTT.